This TCR beta chain originates from a study of T cells in Graves' hyperthyroidism and ophthalmopathy. General study points: A model using 13 V-J features told ophthalmopathy apart from stable hyperthyroidism. Ophthalmopathy was identified by the model a median around 6.3 months ahead of onset.

This clonotype was counted many times. Its antigen is unknown. V was clipped by 6 bases and J by 4 bases, with 12 bases between them. This CDR3 is 14 amino acids long. Amplification targeted TCR beta CDR3 regions from RNA transcripts. Using the HTBI primer set, a first-round RT-PCR was run on the TCR CDR3. One entry per CDR3 protein, called by TCRdb with MiXCR from the multiplex PCR reads. The sample lists a few hundred thousand distinct CDR3 sequences; about a fifth were seen once. Patients counted as stable if ophthalmopathy did not develop within 18 months. Clinical symptoms, serum thyroxine and TRAb, thyroid ultrasound and orbital computed tomography together formed the diagnostic basis.

The J gene is TRBJ2-2, the V gene TRBV12-3 or TRBV12-4; D might be TRBD1 or TRBD2, each matching 7 bases. This clonotype originated in a woman aged 18-35 years with Graves' hyperthyroidism. The source material was blood. The chain's CDR3 is CASRQGRGTGELFF. The DNA of the CDR3 is TGTGCCAGCAGACAGGGGAGGGGCACCGGGGAGCTGTTTTTT.